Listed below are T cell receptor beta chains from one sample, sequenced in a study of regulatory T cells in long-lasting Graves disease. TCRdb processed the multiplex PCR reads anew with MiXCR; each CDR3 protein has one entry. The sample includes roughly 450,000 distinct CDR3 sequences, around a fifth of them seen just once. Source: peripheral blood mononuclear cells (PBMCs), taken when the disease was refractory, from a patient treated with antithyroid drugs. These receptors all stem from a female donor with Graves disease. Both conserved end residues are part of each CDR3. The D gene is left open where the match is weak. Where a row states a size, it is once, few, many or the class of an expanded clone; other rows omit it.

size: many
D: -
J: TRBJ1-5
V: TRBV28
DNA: TGTGCCAGCAGTCCCAGACAGTCAAGGACTCAGCCCCAGCATTTT
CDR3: CASSPRQSRTQPQHF

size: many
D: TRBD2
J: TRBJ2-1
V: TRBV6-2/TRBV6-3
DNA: TGTGCCAGCATTCCAGGACTAGCGGAGAGCAATGAGCAGTTCTTC
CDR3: CASIPGLAESNEQFF

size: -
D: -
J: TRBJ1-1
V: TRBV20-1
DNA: TGCAGTGCTAGAGAGGATCAAGGGGCAAGAGCGGCTTTCTTT
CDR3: CSAREDQGARAAFF

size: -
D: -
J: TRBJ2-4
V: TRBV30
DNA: TGTGCCTGGAGTGACCAAAACATTCAGTACTTC
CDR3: CAWSDQNIQYF

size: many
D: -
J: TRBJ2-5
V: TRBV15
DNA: TGTGCCACCAGCATCCGACAAGAGACCCAGTACTTC
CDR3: CATSIRQETQYF

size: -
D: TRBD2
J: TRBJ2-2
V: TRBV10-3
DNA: TGTGCCATCAGTGAAAGACTAGCGGAGACGGGAACCGGGGAGCTGTTTTTT
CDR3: CAISERLAETGTGELFF

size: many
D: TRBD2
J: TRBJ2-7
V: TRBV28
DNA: TGTGCCAGCAGCTCGGGACTAGCGAGGACCTACGAGCAGTACTTC
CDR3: CASSSGLARTYEQYF

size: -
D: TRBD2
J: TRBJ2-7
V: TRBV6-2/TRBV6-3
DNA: TGTGCCAGCAGTTTCACCAGCGGGAGCCTTACTGACGAGCAGTACTTC
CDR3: CASSFTSGSLTDEQYF

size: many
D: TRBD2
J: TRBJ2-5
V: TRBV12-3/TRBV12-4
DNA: TGTGCCAGCACCCCAGCGGGGGGCCTGACCCAGTACTTC
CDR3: CASTPAGGLTQYF

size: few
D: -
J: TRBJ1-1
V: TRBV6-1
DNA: TGTGCCAGCAGTCTCCGGACAGCCCCCGGCACTGAAGCTTTCTTT
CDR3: CASSLRTAPGTEAFF

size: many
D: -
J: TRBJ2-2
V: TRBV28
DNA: TGTGCCAGCAGTGGACAGTCCCGCTACACCGGGGAGCTGTTTTTT
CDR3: CASSGQSRYTGELFF

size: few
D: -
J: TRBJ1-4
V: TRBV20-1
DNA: TGCAGTGCTAGAGATGGTATAGAGCTGTTTTTT
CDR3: CSARDGIELFF

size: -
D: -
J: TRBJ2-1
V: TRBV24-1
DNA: TGTGCCACCAGTGACGCGACAGGTGGAGGATACAATGAGCAGTTCTTC
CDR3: CATSDATGGGYNEQFF

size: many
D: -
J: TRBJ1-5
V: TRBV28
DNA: TGTGCCAGCAGCCCCTCTGGGGGGGACAATCAGCCCCAGCATTTT
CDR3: CASSPSGGDNQPQHF

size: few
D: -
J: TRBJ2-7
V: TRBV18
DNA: TGTGCCAGCTCAGAGCTGGGGGAAAGCGAGCAGTACTTC
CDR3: CASSELGESEQYF

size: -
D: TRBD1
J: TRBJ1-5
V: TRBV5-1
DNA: TGCGCCAGCAGCTTAACAGGGGAAAGGGATCAGCCCCAGCATTTT
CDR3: CASSLTGERDQPQHF

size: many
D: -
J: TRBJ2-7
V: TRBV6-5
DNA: TGTGCCAGCAGTTTGTGGGGCAGTCACGAGCAGTACTTC
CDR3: CASSLWGSHEQYF

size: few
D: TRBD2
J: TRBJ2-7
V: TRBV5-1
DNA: TGCGCCAGCAGCACTGGGACTAGCGGGAGCTACGAGCAGTACTTC
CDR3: CASSTGTSGSYEQYF

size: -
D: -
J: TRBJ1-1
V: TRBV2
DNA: TGTGCCAGCAGTTTTCGGGGGCCCGTGGGGATTCAGAACACTGAAGCTTTCTTT
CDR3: CASSFRGPVGIQNTEAFF

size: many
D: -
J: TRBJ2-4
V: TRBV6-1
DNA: TGTGCCAGCAGAACCGGACAGTGGGAAACCGCGTACTTC
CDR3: CASRTGQWETAYF

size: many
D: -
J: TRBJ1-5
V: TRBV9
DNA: TGTGCCAGCAGCGCACATGATAGCAATCAGCCCCAGCATTTT
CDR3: CASSAHDSNQPQHF

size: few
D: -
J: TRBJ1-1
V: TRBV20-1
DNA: TGCAGTCGGACCGGGGTGGGCACTGAAGCTTTCTTT
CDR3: CSRTGVGTEAFF

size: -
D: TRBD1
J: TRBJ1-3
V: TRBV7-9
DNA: TGTGCCAGCAGCAAGGGACAGGGAGCCTCTGGAAACACCATATATTTT
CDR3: CASSKGQGASGNTIYF

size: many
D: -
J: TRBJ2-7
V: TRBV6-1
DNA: TGTGCCAGCAGGAAGGGGGAAAACTCCTACGAGCAGTACTTC
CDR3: CASRKGENSYEQYF

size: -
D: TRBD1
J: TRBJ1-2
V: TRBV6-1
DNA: TGTGCCAGCAGAGGGACAGGCCCCCTGTTTTTAGGCTACACCTTC
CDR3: CASRGTGPLFLGYTF

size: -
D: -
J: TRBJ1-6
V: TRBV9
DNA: TGTGCCAGCAGCCCCCGTCTTGGTGGGGATTCATCCCTCCACTTT
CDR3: CASSPRLGGDSSLHF

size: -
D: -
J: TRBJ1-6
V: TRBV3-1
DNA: TGTGCCAGCAGCCAAGAGGACTCCGGTGGTTCACCCCTCCACTTT
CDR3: CASSQEDSGGSPLHF

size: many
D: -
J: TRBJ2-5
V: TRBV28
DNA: TGTGCCAGCAGTTTAATAGGGGGCCAAGAGACCCAGTACTTC
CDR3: CASSLIGGQETQYF

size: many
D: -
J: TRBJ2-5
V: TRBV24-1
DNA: TGTGCCACCAGTGACACCCTAGGAGCGGAGATCCAAGAGACCCAGTACTTC
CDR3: CATSDTLGAEIQETQYF

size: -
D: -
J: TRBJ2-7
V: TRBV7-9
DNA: TGTGCCAGCAGCCAAAGGACTGCCCTCTACGAGCAGTACTTC
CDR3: CASSQRTALYEQYF

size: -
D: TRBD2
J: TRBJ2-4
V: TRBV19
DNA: TGTGCCAGTAGCCGCGGCGGGGGAGGAAACATTCAGTACTTC
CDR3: CASSRGGGGNIQYF

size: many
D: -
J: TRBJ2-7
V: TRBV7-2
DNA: TGTGCCAGCAGCTTAGCGTTACGGGTCCACGAGCAGTACTTC
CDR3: CASSLALRVHEQYF

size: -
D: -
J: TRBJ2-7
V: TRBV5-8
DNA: TGTGCCAGCAGCTTGAGGTGGCTAGCCTCCTACGAGCAGTACTTC
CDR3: CASSLRWLASYEQYF

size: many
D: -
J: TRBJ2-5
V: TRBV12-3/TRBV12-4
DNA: TGTGCCACCACGACAACGTCTGACCGAGTCAGGGAGACCCAGTACTTC
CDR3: CATTTTSDRVRETQYF

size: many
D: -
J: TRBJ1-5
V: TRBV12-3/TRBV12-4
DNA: TGTGCCAGCAGTTTTTTAGCCAAAGGTCAGCCCCAGCATTTT
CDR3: CASSFLAKGQPQHF

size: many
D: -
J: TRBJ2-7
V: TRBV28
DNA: TGTGCCAGCAGCCGCCATGGACTTCCTGGGGAGCAGTACTTC
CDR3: CASSRHGLPGEQYF

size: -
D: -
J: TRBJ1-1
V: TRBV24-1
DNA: TGTGCCACCCAGGACCCCAAGAACACTGAAGCTTTCTTT
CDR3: CATQDPKNTEAFF

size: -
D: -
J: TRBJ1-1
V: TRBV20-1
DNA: TGCAGTAGTTTCCATGGGAACACTGAAGCTTTCTTT
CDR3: CSSFHGNTEAFF

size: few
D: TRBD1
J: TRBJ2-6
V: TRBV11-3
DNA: TGTGCCAGCAGCGCGCGACAGGGCTTTCAGGGATCTGGGGCCAACGTCCTGACTTTC
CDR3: CASSARQGFQGSGANVLTF

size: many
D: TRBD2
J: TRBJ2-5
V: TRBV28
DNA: TGTGCCAGCAGTCCCCTGGGGAGGGGACTAGCGGGAGTAGAGACCCAGTACTTC
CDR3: CASSPLGRGLAGVETQYF

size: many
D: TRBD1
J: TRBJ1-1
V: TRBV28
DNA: TGTGCCAGCAGTGCCGGGACAGGGACTGAAGCTTTCTTT
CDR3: CASSAGTGTEAFF

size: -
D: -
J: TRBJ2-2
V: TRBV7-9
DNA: TGTGCCAGCAGCTTTGTGGCAGAGTTCACCGGGGAGCTGTTTTTT
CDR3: CASSFVAEFTGELFF

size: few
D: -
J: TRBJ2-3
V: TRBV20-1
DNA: TGCAGTGCTCCATGGGGATATACGCAGTATTTT
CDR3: CSAPWGYTQYF

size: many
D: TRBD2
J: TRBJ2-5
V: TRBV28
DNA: TGTGCCAGCAGTTCCTATCGGACTAGCACAGAGACCCAGTACTTC
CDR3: CASSSYRTSTETQYF

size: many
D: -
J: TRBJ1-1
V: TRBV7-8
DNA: TGTGCCAGCAGCCAGGAGGGATTTACTGAAGCTTTCTTT
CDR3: CASSQEGFTEAFF

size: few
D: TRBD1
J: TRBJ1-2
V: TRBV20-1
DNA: TGCAGTGCTAGAGGACAGGGGGCGAGTGGCTACACCTTC
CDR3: CSARGQGASGYTF